Below are 31 T cell receptor beta chains sequenced from a single sample in a study of cytomegalovirus exposure and HLA in healthy donors. Primers for the PCR totalled 60 Vbeta and 13 Jbeta. Measured with immunoSEQ multiplex PCR; TCRdb has only the in-frame clones, and not every one. In the table there are 150,000 to 200,000 clones, about 64% of which are singletons. Material: PBMCs. The receptors here all came from a man in his fifties in good health and CMV-seronegative.

The rearrangement joins TRBV28 to TRBJ1-5; tentatively, D is TRBD1 (5 bases). V lost 2 bases and J 0 bases, leaving 11 bases between the germline ends. Germline assignment: CDR1 MDHEN and CDR2 SYDVKM. CDR3 size: 16 residues. The CDR3 DNA sequence: TGTGCCAGCAGTTTAGGCAGGGCTTATAGCAATCAGCCCCAGCATTTT. Translating it yields CASSLGRAYSNQPQHF.

The gene calls are TRBV5-1 and TRBJ1-2, with D unclear. Germline V gives CDR1 SGHRS, CDR2 YFSETQ. V gave up 3 bases and J gave up 2 bases, with 11 bases separating them. The length of the CDR3 is 14 residues. The CDR3 sequence is CASSSSGGNYGYTF. The CDR3 DNA reads as TGCGCCAGCAGCTCTTCGGGCGGGAACTATGGCTACACCTTC. Full variable domain (missing parts from reference TRBV5-1 and TRBJ1-2): KAGVTQTPRYLIKTRGQQVTLSCSPISGHRSVSWYQQTPGQGLQFLFEYFSETQRNKGNFPGRFSGRQFSNSRSEMNVSTLELGDSALYLCASSSSGGNYGYTFGSGTRLTVV.

The chain recombines TRBV5-5 with TRBJ2-5, with 11 bases identical to TRBD2. V lost 1 base, J lost 4 bases, and 6 bases stayed unmatched. This CDR3 contains 16 residues. The germline gives CDR1 SGHKS, CDR2 YYEKEE (reference sequence). The CDR3 protein is CASSLQSSGGRETQYF. CDR3 nucleotides: TGTGCCAGCAGCTTGCAATCTAGCGGGGGGAGAGAGACCCAGTACTTC.

This clone was seen more than once but under ten times. The chain uses TRBV4-3 and TRBJ2-6; TRBD1 matches 7 bases. Trimming took 0 bases from V and 2 from J; bases not matched to a gene: 7. The CDR3 has 18 amino acids. Per the germline V gene, CDR1 is LGHNA and CDR2 is YSLEER. CDR3 DNA sequence: TGCGCCAGCAGCCAAGATGAACAGGGGACCCCTGGGGCCAACGTCCTGACTTTC. As protein: CASSQDEQGTPGANVLTF.

CDR3 sequence reads: CASRRPSGDNGYTF. The CDR3 DNA reads as TGTGCCAGCAGACGACCGTCAGGGGATAATGGCTACACCTTC. The chain employs TRBV6-5 and TRBJ1-2; possible D gene TRBD1, 6 bases. This CDR3 region has 14 residues. Per germline, CDR1 MNHEY and CDR2 SVGAGI. V lost 6 bases and J 6 bases, leaving 17 bases between the germline ends.

V and J are TRBV7-3 and TRBJ2-3, with 8 positions matching TRBD1. The CDR3 runs 13 residues. Germline V gives CDR1 SGHTA, CDR2 FQGTGA. With 4 bases clipped from V and 4 bases from J, the junction kept 1 base outside the gene matches. CDR3 coding DNA: TGTGCCAGCAGCTGGACAGGGTCAGATACGCAGTATTTT. Its translation: CASSWTGSDTQYF.

V usage is TRBV7-2 and J usage is TRBJ2-7; D is unresolved. There are 11 residues in the CDR3. V shed 5 bases and J shed 4 bases, with 6 bases lying between them. The germline V gene encodes CDR1 SGHTA and CDR2 FQGNSA. CDR3 in DNA: TGTGCCAGCAGCCATCAATACGAGCAGTACTTC. This sequence encodes CASSHQYEQYF.

This chain uses TRBV7-9 with TRBJ2-2; possibly TRBD1 for D (5 bases). The V end was cut by 5 bases, the J end by 6 bases, with 16 bases between. The CDR3 extends over 15 amino acids. Germline lookup yields CDR1 SEHNR and CDR2 FQNEAQ (reference sequence). CDR3 sequence reads: CASSLLSGMSGELFF. The CDR3 DNA is TGTGCCAGCAGCCTCCTATCAGGGATGTCCGGGGAGCTGTTTTTT. Supplemented by reference TRBV7-9 and TRBJ2-2, the full variable domain reads DTGVSQNPRHKITKRGQNVTFRCDPISEHNRLYWYRQTLGQGPEFLTYFQNEAQLEKSRLLSDRFSAERPKGSFSTLEIQRTEQGDSAMYLCASSLLSGMSGELFFGEGSRLTVL.

The chain joins TRBV6-1 to TRBJ1-5, with a tentative D call TRBD1 (6 bases). This CDR3 contains 16 residues. Trimming pared 0 bases from V and 7 bases from J, leaving 16 bases between. Germline loops: CDR1 MNHNS, CDR2 SASEGT. CDR3 sequence reads: CASSEAGQGRRQPQHF. Written as DNA, the CDR3 is TGTGCCAGCAGTGAAGCGGGGCAGGGGAGAAGGCAGCCCCAGCATTTT.

The chain combines TRBV9 with TRBJ2-3, with TRBD2 identical over 9 bases. Unmatched junction bases numbered 6, after V lost 2 bases and J lost 5 bases. The CDR3 is 15 residues long. The germline gives CDR1 SGDLS, CDR2 YYNGEE. The CDR3 is CASSVAGGLGDTQYF. The CDR3, as DNA: TGTGCCAGCAGCGTGGCGGGGGGGCTGGGAGATACGCAGTATTTT.

The gene calls are TRBV19 and TRBJ1-2; TRBD1 agrees at 7 bases. The V segment lost 1 base and the J segment 2 bases; nucleotides outside the gene matches: 10. Germline V gene lookup returns CDR1 LNHDA and CDR2 SQIVND (reference sequence). This CDR3 spans 17 amino acids. Here the CDR3 DNA reads TGTGCCAGTAGTATAGTAGCGACAGGGCCTTCAAACTATGGCTACACCTTC. It is translated as CASSIVATGPSNYGYTF.

This chain uses TRBV28 with TRBJ2-3; 12 nucleotides match TRBD1. Germline V gives CDR1 MDHEN, CDR2 SYDVKM. The CDR3 covers 16 residues. Trimming at V came to 5 bases and at J to 3 bases, leaving 6 bases not matched to a gene. The CDR3 sequence: CASSPSGQGATDTQYF. The CDR3 nucleotides are TGTGCCAGCAGTCCCTCGGGACAGGGGGCAACAGATACGCAGTATTTT. Complete variable domain (other parts from reference TRBV28 and TRBJ2-3): DVKVTQSSRYLVKRTGEKVFLECVQDMDHENMFWYRQDPGLGLRLIYFSYDVKMKEKGDIPEGYSVSREKKERFSLILESASTNQTSMYLCASSPSGQGATDTQYFGPGTRLTVL.

V is TRBV4-1 and J is TRBJ2-7; 11 bases agree with TRBD1. CDR1 and CDR2 (germline): MGHRA, YSYEKL. The V segment lost 4 bases and the J segment 1 base; nucleotides outside the gene matches: 6. The CDR3 loop spans 16 amino acids. CDR3 in DNA: TGCGCCAGCAGCCGAGGGGGACAGGGGGATTCCTACGAGCAGTACTTC. Translation gives CASSRGGQGDSYEQYF.

The CDR3 is CASSLLVGTANTGELFF. The CDR3 DNA is TGTGCCAGCAGTTTATTGGTCGGGACTGCGAACACCGGGGAGCTGTTTTTT. V usage is TRBV28 and J usage is TRBJ2-2; D possibly corresponds to TRBD2 (6 bases). The CDR3 has 17 amino acids. Germline V lookup: CDR1 MDHEN, CDR2 SYDVKM. The V end was cut by 1 base, the J end by 0 bases, with 12 bases between.

This clone was seen a handful of times. The CDR3 coding sequence is TGTGCCAGCAGTGTGCAGGGGAGCACAGATACGCAGTATTTT. It translates to CASSVQGSTDTQYF. V and J are TRBV2 and TRBJ2-3, with a tentative D call TRBD1 (6 bases). This CDR3 region has 14 residues. The V end lost 4 bases, the J end lost 0 bases, and 8 bases lay between the germline ends. Germline values: CDR1 SNHLY, CDR2 FYNNEI.

This clone appeared a single time. The rearrangement joins TRBV28 to TRBJ2-7; D unclear. The CDR3 has 14 amino acids. Germline assignment: CDR1 MDHEN and CDR2 SYDVKM. V was trimmed by 3 bases and J by 6 bases, leaving 15 bases between them. The chain's CDR3 is CASSFNRGVSEQYF. The CDR3 DNA is TGTGCCAGCAGTTTCAATAGAGGCGTAAGCGAGCAGTACTTC.

This clone was seen more than once but under ten times. V and J are TRBV5-1 and TRBJ1-1, with 9 bases lining up with TRBD1. V lost 3 bases, J lost 1 base, and 4 bases stayed unmatched. CDR1 is SGHRS, CDR2 YFSETQ, per germline. This CDR3 comprises 15 residues. DNA for the CDR3: TGCGCCAGCAGCTCCCCGGGACAGGGGAACACTGAAGCTTTCTTT. It codes for CASSSPGQGNTEAFF.

The chain couples TRBV5-1 to TRBJ2-7; the D gene is possibly TRBD2 (5 bases). The CDR3 runs 15 residues. The germline gives CDR1 SGHRS, CDR2 YFSETQ. V lost 0 bases and J lost 0, with 10 bases in between. CDR3 region: CASSLGLQSSYEQYF. CDR3 DNA sequence: TGCGCCAGCAGCTTGGGACTACAGAGCTCCTACGAGCAGTACTTC.

The chain employs TRBV28 and TRBJ2-7; TRBD1 matches 7 bases. Germline V CDR1 and CDR2: MDHEN, SYDVKM. Germline trimming cut 8 bases from V and 6 bases from J; bases unmatched to any gene: 10. The CDR3 is 13 amino acids. CDR3 sequence reads: CASWPGTAREQYF. CDR3 nucleotide sequence: TGTGCCAGCTGGCCAGGGACAGCGCGCGAGCAGTACTTC.

The rearrangement uses TRBV6-5 and TRBJ2-2; 10 bases agree with TRBD1. V lost 4 bases to trimming and J lost 4 bases; unmatched junction nucleotides: 6. The CDR3 runs to 16 residues. The germline gives CDR1 MNHEY, CDR2 SVGAGI. The CDR3, as DNA: TGTGCCAGCAGTTCGACCGGGACAGGGGTCACCGGGGAGCTGTTTTTT. Its translation is CASSSTGTGVTGELFF.

This clone has more than one count but fewer than ten. The rearrangement joins TRBV10-1 to TRBJ2-1; 8 bases are a match to TRBD1. In germline, CDR1 is WNHNN, CDR2 SYGVQD (reference sequence). This CDR3 is 14 amino acids long. V was clipped by 2 bases and J by 8 bases; unmatched bases: 5. The DNA for the CDR3 is TGCGCCAGCAGTGAGACTCCGGGACAGGATGAGCAGTTCTTC. Encoded protein: CASSETPGQDEQFF.

The chain recombines TRBV5-1 with TRBJ2-2; 10 bases map to TRBD1. V lost 4 bases and J lost 4; bases outside the gene matches: 7. This CDR3 spans 16 amino acids. CDR1 is SGHRS, CDR2 YFSETQ, per germline. CDR3: CASSTPGQGTTGELFF. The DNA for the CDR3 is TGCGCCAGCAGCACCCCGGGACAGGGGACCACCGGGGAGCTGTTTTTT.

This chain links TRBV6-5 with TRBJ1-5, with D perhaps TRBD1 (6 bases). The germline gives CDR1 MNHEY, CDR2 SVGAGI. The germline V and J ends were trimmed by 6 bases and 0 bases, with 9 bases remaining between them. The CDR3 spans 14 residues. In nucleotides, the CDR3 is TGTGCCAGCAGGGGACACTGTAGCAATCAGCCCCAGCATTTT. The encoded protein is CASRGHCSNQPQHF.

The CDR3 DNA is TGTGCCAGCAGCTTAGGGACAGTCGCAGCTAATGAAAAACTGTTTTTT. Amino acid sequence: CASSLGTVAANEKLFF. The chain couples TRBV7-9 to TRBJ1-4; a possible D gene is TRBD1 (6 bases). Germline V gene data show CDR1 as SEHNR and CDR2 as FQNEAQ (reference sequence). The germline V and J ends were trimmed by 1 base and 3 bases, with 12 bases remaining between them. The CDR3 covers 16 residues.

The chain joins TRBV4-1 to TRBJ2-5; 10 bases map to TRBD2. Germline CDR1 is MGHRA and CDR2 is YSYEKL. V shed 4 bases and J 1 base; nucleotides not matched to a gene: 9. This CDR3 region has 17 residues. CDR3 loop: CASSPGSTSGVQETQYF. The CDR3 DNA follows: TGCGCCAGCAGCCCGGGGAGCACTAGCGGGGTCCAAGAGACCCAGTACTTC.

This clone has just one count. J is TRBJ2-7 and V is TRBV29-1, with 7 nucleotides matching TRBD1. This CDR3 is built from 14 residues. The germline CDR1 and CDR2 sequences are SQVTM and ANQGSEA. V lost 2 bases and J lost 0; bases outside the gene matches: 4. The CDR3 here is CSVETRTGSYEQYF. CDR3 DNA sequence: TGCAGCGTTGAAACCCGGACAGGCTCCTACGAGCAGTACTTC.

V gene TRBV7-6 combines with J gene TRBJ1-1; D gene ambiguous. Germline V gene sequence: CDR1 SGHVS, CDR2 FNYEAQ. With 4 bases removed from V and 1 base from J, the gap between germline ends came to 7 bases. This CDR3 has 13 amino acids. The CDR3 nucleotides read TGTGCCAGCAGCTATAACGGGAACACTGAAGCTTTCTTT. Translation gives CASSYNGNTEAFF. Full variable domain (remainder filled in from reference TRBV7-6 and TRBJ1-1): GAGVSQSPRYKVTKRGQDVALRCDPISGHVSLYWYRQALGQGPEFLTYFNYEAQQDKSGLPNDRFSAERPEGSISTLTIQRTEQRDSAMYRCASSYNGNTEAFFGQGTRLTVV.

This clone was picked up a small number of times. This sequence joins TRBV5-1 and TRBJ1-2; 9 bases map to TRBD1. CDR1 SGHRS and CDR2 YFSETQ come from the germline V gene. V lost 0 bases, J lost 1 base, and 7 bases stayed unmatched. CDR3 length equals 17 residues. The chain's CDR3 is CASSLDGQGTINYGYTF. CDR3 nucleotide sequence: TGCGCCAGCAGCTTGGATGGACAGGGGACGATTAACTATGGCTACACCTTC.

As concerns this clone: Its ends do not fully match the called genes, so a read error is possible. The chain links TRBV7-8 to TRBJ2-7; TRBD1 agrees at 8 bases. The CDR3 totals 14 residues. The V gene's germline CDR1 is SGHVS and CDR2 FQNEAQ. For the CDR3, the DNA is TGTGCCAGCAGCCTAGCGCAGGGGGCGTCCGAGCAGTACTTC. Its translation: CASSLAQGASEQYF.

The chain is built from TRBV7-2 and TRBJ1-2; D possibly corresponds to TRBD1 (5 bases). The CDR3 has 12 amino acids. Germline assignment: CDR1 SGHTA and CDR2 FQGNSA. V dropped 5 bases and J dropped 5 bases, with 9 bases sitting between them. CDR3: CASSPGLYGYTF. CDR3 DNA: TGTGCCAGCAGCCCGGGACTTTATGGCTACACCTTC.

In this sample, this clone turned up a few times. This chain joins TRBV4-3 and TRBJ1-6; 7 bases are a match to TRBD1. Per the germline V gene, CDR1 is LGHNA and CDR2 is YSLEER. Trimming took 5 bases from V and 10 from J; bases not matched to a gene: 8. There are 14 residues in the CDR3. The CDR3 DNA reads TGCGCCAGCAGCAGAACAGGGGCGAGGTCACCCCTCCACTTT. Its protein product is CASSRTGARSPLHF.